This is a list of T cell receptor beta chains from one sample in a study of response to subunit inactivated influenza vaccine. MiXCR, applied by TCRdb to the RT-PCR reads, yields one record per CDR3 protein. The data contain a few hundred thousand distinct CDR3 sequences, 21% of them seen just once; the ten biggest clones take up about 9.4%. Here the sequenced sample was PBMCs from blood, taken approximately 20 months after vaccination. Receptors originate from a man between 50 and 70 years old who received an inactivated influenza vaccine. Each CDR3 is given with its conserved first and last residue. A D gene is named only where the DNA matches it firmly. Clone size is shown for a subset of rows, as once, few, many or a class of expanded clone.

D gene	clone size	J gene	V gene	CDR3 DNA	CDR3 protein
NA	few	TRBJ1-1	TRBV7-9	TGTGCCAGCAGCTTAAGTCAGGGTTTTTCTGAAGCTTTCTTT	CASSLSQGFSEAFF
NA	few	TRBJ2-5	TRBV20-1	TGCAGTGCTAGAGATTACGGTGGGGAGACCCAGTACTTC	CSARDYGGETQYF
TRBD2	few	TRBJ2-2	TRBV7-8	TGTGCCAGCAGCTTTGGACTAGCGGGAGGGAGGAACACCGGGGAGCTGTTTTTT	CASSFGLAGGRNTGELFF
NA	NA	TRBJ1-2	TRBV7-2	TGTGCCAGCAGCCTACCGTCCAGCTATGGCTACACCTTC	CASSLPSSYGYTF
NA	few	TRBJ1-6	TRBV6-4	TGTGCCAGCAGTGACTCGAAAGATTCGAACTCACCCCTCCACTTT	CASSDSKDSNSPLHF
NA	many	TRBJ1-5	TRBV20-1	TGCAGTGCGGGGCAGCAAAATCAGCCCCAGCATTTT	CSAGQQNQPQHF
NA	few	TRBJ1-2	TRBV6-5	TGTGCCAGCAGTTACACCCGTGGGGGGGGGACTAACTATGGCTACACCTTC	CASSYTRGGGTNYGYTF
NA	NA	TRBJ2-4	TRBV12-3/TRBV12-4	TGTGCCAGCAGTTCCCTCGGCCATGGCCTAGCCAAAAACATTCAGTACTTC	CASSSLGHGLAKNIQYF
NA	once	TRBJ2-3	TRBV7-9	TGTGCCAGCAGCTTTACAGGGGATACGCAGTATTTT	CASSFTGDTQYF
NA	many	TRBJ2-7	TRBV7-8	TGTGCCAGCAGCTCCCCGCTAGTACCCGAGCAGTACTTC	CASSSPLVPEQYF
NA	many	TRBJ1-6	TRBV12-3/TRBV12-4	TGTGCCAGCAGTTTACGGGGAACCTCCTATAATTCACCCCTCCACTTT	CASSLRGTSYNSPLHF
NA	many	TRBJ1-1	TRBV5-5	TGTGCCAGCAGGGGATTCGGGACGGTGAACACTGAAGCTTTCTTT	CASRGFGTVNTEAFF
NA	few	TRBJ1-5	TRBV3-1	TGTGCCAGCAGCCAAATGACAGGCGGTCAGCCCCAGCATTTT	CASSQMTGGQPQHF
NA	few	TRBJ2-5	TRBV6-2/TRBV6-3	TGTGCCAGCAGTTTCTGGGAGATGACCCAGTACTTC	CASSFWEMTQYF
TRBD1	few	TRBJ1-6	TRBV28	TGTGCCAGCAGCCCCGGGACAGGGAGCTCCTATAATTCACCCCTCCACTTT	CASSPGTGSSYNSPLHF
NA	NA	TRBJ2-4	TRBV6-2/TRBV6-3	TGCGCCAGCAGTTACGCGGACTACCGTATAGCCAAAAACATTCAGTACTTC	CASSYADYRIAKNIQYF
NA	many	TRBJ1-1	TRBV6-2/TRBV6-3	TGTGCCAGCAGACGCCACGAATCACCTAACACTGAAGCTTTCTTT	CASRRHESPNTEAFF
TRBD1	NA	TRBJ1-2	TRBV19	TGTGCCAGTACCCCGGGACAGGCGGCCTACACCTTC	CASTPGQAAYTF
NA	NA	TRBJ1-6	TRBV2	TGTGCCAGCAGGGTTGGGACCGATAATTCACCCCTCCACTTT	CASRVGTDNSPLHF
TRBD1	NA	TRBJ1-5	TRBV6-2/TRBV6-3	TGTGCCAGCAGTTACCGGGACAGAGCTCGGCCCCAGCATTTT	CASSYRDRARPQHF
NA	many	TRBJ1-6	TRBV20-1	TGCAGTGCTAGGGCCCCATCCTATTCACCCCTCCACTTT	CSARAPSYSPLHF
TRBD1	few	TRBJ1-5	TRBV19	TGTGCCAGTAGTCCCTTGACAGGGTATAGCAATCAGCCCCAGCATTTT	CASSPLTGYSNQPQHF
NA	many	TRBJ1-5	TRBV27	TGTGCCAGCAGCCCCGGACAGAATCAGCCCCAGCATTTT	CASSPGQNQPQHF
NA	NA	TRBJ1-3	TRBV6-5	TGTGCCAGCAGTCAGGATTGGGACACCATATATTTT	CASSQDWDTIYF
NA	many	TRBJ1-2	TRBV20-1	TGCAGTGCTAGAGAGGTGGGGGGGCCATTAGGCTATGGCTACACCTTC	CSAREVGGPLGYGYTF
TRBD1	NA	TRBJ2-7	TRBV6-2/TRBV6-3	TGTGCCAGCATTTCCGGGACAGGGAGAAACGAGCAGTACTTC	CASISGTGRNEQYF
NA	NA	TRBJ1-5	TRBV20-1	TGCAGTGCCCCTACCATGATGGGCGGTGGCAATCAGCCCCAGCATTTT	CSAPTMMGGGNQPQHF
NA	few	TRBJ2-1	TRBV5-1	TGCGCCAGCAGCTCGGGTGGGGCGGTTGAGCAGTTCTTC	CASSSGGAVEQFF
NA	NA	TRBJ2-3	TRBV28	TGTGCCAGCAGTTTATCTACAGGGGATACGCAGTATTTT	CASSLSTGDTQYF